The following is a T cell receptor beta chain sequence with its context. Sample time point: newly diagnosed GD, antithyroid drugs for less than 3 months. Making the TCR library involved RNA that had been extracted from PBMCs. Construction of TCR beta libraries relied on iRepertoire HTBI primers and on Arm-PCR targeting CDR3 regions. TCRdb itself ran the multiplex PCR reads through MiXCR, one entry per CDR3 protein. The sample has over 350,000 distinct CDR3 sequences, around 15% seen once. The data originate from a study of regulatory T cells in long-lasting Graves disease. Study information: Newly diagnosed Graves' patients took antithyroid drugs under 3 months.

Germline V lookup: CDR1 SGHDN, CDR2 FVKESK. V was shortened by 4 bases and J by 4 bases, with 10 bases between the two germline ends. This CDR3 comprises 13 residues. In addition, the sample was reused for a study of T cells in Graves' hyperthyroidism and ophthalmopathy. That publication notes: Blood held most thyroid clonotypes expanded above 0.001 frequency.

This sequence was found in a woman between 50 and 59 years old with Graves disease. Sample: peripheral blood mononuclear cells (PBMCs), taken at new diagnosis, from a patient treated with antithyroid drugs. J is TRBJ1-2 and V is TRBV14; D uncertain. CDR3: CASSPNFAYGYTF. CDR3 bases: TGTGCCAGCAGCCCCAACTTCGCCTATGGCTACACCTTC.